There are a few counts of the clone carrying this T cell receptor (beta chain). This sample is part of a study of control samples from healthy donors and cancer patients. Germline lookup yields CDR1 MRHNA and CDR2 SNTAGT. The CDR3 length is 15 residues. V lost 2 bases and J lost 2; bases outside the gene matches: 4. Sequencing used immunoSEQ multiplex PCR; TCRdb keeps in-frame clones, though not all of them. The sample includes roughly 41,000 clones, 94% of them seen just once. The rearrangement uses TRBV6-4 and TRBJ2-3; TRBD1 aligns across 7 bases. The sequencing sample was made of blood. This receptor was obtained from a man aged 60 to 75 in good health. The CDR3 bases are TGTGCCAGCAGTGACGGACAGGATTACACAGATACGCAGTATTTT. Protein: CASSDGQDYTDTQYF.